This entry lists 7 T cell receptor beta chains sequenced from one sample in a study of T cell repertoires in cytomegalovirus infection. TCRdb used MiXCR to reprocess the reads, holding one entry per CDR3 protein. The sample includes about 770,000 distinct CDR3 sequences, about 28% of them seen just once. These receptors' antigens are unknown. The specimen comprised cultured CD8+ T cells from PBMCs, sampled from culture after CMV antigen stimulation. Receptors originate from a human donor in good health (CMV status not recorded). Some clones in this sample may be carry-over from other donors' samples.

The chain recombines TRBV20-1 with TRBJ1-2, with D hard to call. Looked up from germline, CDR1 is DFQATT and CDR2 is SNEGSKA (reference sequence). V was cut by 1 base and J by 6 bases, with 9 bases left in between. This CDR3 is 12 amino acids long. This chain's CDR3 is CSARAPRDGYTF. In nucleotides, the CDR3 is TGCAGTGCTAGAGCCCCCCGGGATGGCTACACCTTC.

This clonotype showed up just a few times. The chain couples TRBV7-9 to TRBJ1-1; no clear D. Germline V gives CDR1 SEHNR, CDR2 FQNEAQ (reference sequence). Trimming removed 0 bases at V and 6 bases at J, with 11 bases between. The CDR3 is made up of 14 amino acids. The CDR3 is CASSLAEWGSEAFF. CDR3 in DNA: TGTGCCAGCAGCTTAGCGGAGTGGGGTTCTGAAGCTTTCTTT. Based on the CDR3 plus reference TRBV7-9 and TRBJ1-1, the full variable domain is DTGVSQNPRHKITKRGQNVTFRCDPISEHNRLYWYRQTLGQGPEFLTYFQNEAQLEKSRLLSDRFSAERPKGSFSTLEIQRTEQGDSAMYLCASSLAEWGSEAFFGQGTRLTVV.

In its sample, this clonotype was seen a few times. The chain carries TRBV25-1 and TRBJ2-7; TRBD1 might be the D (6 bases). CDR1 and CDR2 (germline): MGHDK, SYGVNS. The CDR3 is 11 amino acids. Trimming took 8 bases from V and 5 from J, leaving 10 bases between them. The CDR3 spells CASGTIDEQYF. The CDR3 DNA follows: TGTGCCAGCGGGACAATCGACGAGCAGTACTTC.

This clonotype occurred a few times. The gene calls are TRBV7-3 and TRBJ2-6; D is unclear. The V end lost 3 bases, the J end lost 0 bases, and 12 bases lay between the germline ends. Germline values: CDR1 SGHTA, CDR2 FQGTGA. The CDR3 spans 17 residues. The CDR3 coding sequence is TGTGCCAGCAGCTTTGACGGAATCCACTCTGGGGCCAACGTCCTGACTTTC. Protein product: CASSFDGIHSGANVLTF.

The chain combines TRBV6-1 with TRBJ1-1; D is undetermined. The CDR3 sequence is 14 residues long. Germline CDR1 and CDR2: MNHNS and SASEGT. Trimming took 2 bases from V and 1 from J, leaving 8 bases between them. As DNA, the CDR3 is TGTGCCAGCAGTGAATGGAAGGGGAACACTGAAGCTTTCTTT. It is translated as CASSEWKGNTEAFF.

The rearrangement uses TRBV6-5 and TRBJ2-1; D not certain. The germline CDR1 and CDR2 sequences are MNHEY and SVGAGI. V gave up 10 bases and J gave up 5 bases, with 15 bases separating them. CDR3 length: 13 residues. The CDR3 region has the DNA TGTGCCACCGGTGGGAACAGAAACAATGAGCAGTTCTTC. This encodes CATGGNRNNEQFF.

The chain combines TRBV6-1 with TRBJ2-2, with 12 bases matching TRBD2. Germline V gene lookup returns CDR1 MNHNS and CDR2 SASEGT. V shed 2 bases, J shed 0 bases, and the junction held 4 bases outside the gene matches. CDR3 size: 18 residues. CDR3 amino acids: CASSERASGGANTGELFF. The CDR3 DNA reads as TGTGCCAGCAGTGAAAGGGCTAGCGGGGGGGCGAACACCGGGGAGCTGTTTTTT.